Each of the 17 T cell receptor beta chains below was sequenced from the same sample in a study of cytomegalovirus exposure and HLA in healthy donors. PCR amplification relied on 60 Vbeta primers (plus 13 Jbeta primers). The table came from immunoSEQ multiplex PCR; TCRdb's copy has only in-frame clones and leaves some out. Here the sample spans 130,000 to 150,000 clones, about 74% being singletons. Material for sequencing was PBMCs. Source of these receptors: a man younger than 35 in good health and CMV-seropositive.

This sequence joins TRBV7-2 and TRBJ2-5; 15 nucleotides line up with TRBD2. Germline V gene sequence: CDR1 SGHTA, CDR2 FQGNSA. J lost 6 bases, V lost 5 bases, and 7 bases had no gene match. The CDR3 length is 16 residues. CDR3 coding DNA: TGTGCCAGCAGCCAGGGACTAGCGGGGGGAGAGAAGACCCAGTACTTC. It codes for CASSQGLAGGEKTQYF.

The V call is TRBV5-6, the J call TRBJ2-7; possibly TRBD1 for D (6 bases). Trimming left V 4 bases short and J 3 bases short, with 8 bases between. This CDR3 has 12 residues. Germline CDR1 reads SGHDT; CDR2 reads YYEEEE. The CDR3: CASSMDSYEQYF. As DNA, the CDR3 is TGTGCCAGCAGCATGGACAGCTACGAGCAGTACTTC.

The chain's CDR3 is CSVGGLGSADTQYF. CDR3 in DNA: TGCAGCGTCGGGGGGCTCGGGAGCGCAGATACGCAGTATTTT. This sequence joins TRBV29-1 and TRBJ2-3; maybe TRBD2 (7 bases). Germline-derived CDR1 and CDR2 are SQVTM and ANQGSEA. V dropped 6 bases and J dropped 4 bases, with 17 bases sitting between them. This CDR3 is built from 14 residues.

The rearrangement uses TRBV19 and TRBJ1-2; unclear D gene. Germline V gene sequence: CDR1 LNHDA, CDR2 SQIVND (reference sequence). Trimming stripped 5 bases from V and 4 bases from J, with 8 bases between. The CDR3 consists of 12 residues. CDR3 sequence (DNA): TGTGCCAGTAGTCCAGGTGCCTATGGCTACACCTTC. Translation: CASSPGAYGYTF.

The gene calls are TRBV10-1 and TRBJ2-3, with a possible D match to TRBD2 (5 bases). Germline assignment: CDR1 WNHNN and CDR2 SYGVQD (reference sequence). Trimming took off 0 bases at V and 5 bases at J, with 6 bases between the two ends. The CDR3 contains 13 residues. The CDR3 protein is CASSESGIDTQYF. DNA of the CDR3: TGCGCCAGCAGTGAGTCCGGGATAGATACGCAGTATTTT.

The chain combines TRBV19 with TRBJ2-1; 12 bases match TRBD2. V dropped 3 bases and J dropped 7; count of bases not matched to a gene: 7. This CDR3 comprises 16 residues. Germline lookup yields CDR1 LNHDA and CDR2 SQIVND (reference sequence). DNA of the CDR3: TGTGCCAGTAGTATTCGACTAGCGGGAGTAGGTAATGAGCAGTTCTTC. Encoded protein: CASSIRLAGVGNEQFF.

The chain combines TRBV4-3 with TRBJ2-3; 7 bases map to TRBD1. This CDR3 is 14 amino acids long. Per germline, CDR1 LGHNA and CDR2 YSLEER. J lost 2 bases, V lost 4 bases, and 3 bases had no gene match. CDR3: CASSPTGNTDTQYF. CDR3 nucleotide sequence: TGCGCCAGCAGCCCGACAGGGAACACAGATACGCAGTATTTT.

The chain couples TRBV11-1 to TRBJ2-5, with 11 bases lining up with TRBD2. The CDR3 spans 15 residues. CDR1 SGHAT and CDR2 FQDESV come from the germline V gene (reference sequence). V trimming: 5 bases; J trimming: 5 bases; junction bases outside the gene matches: 7. CDR3 DNA sequence: TGTGCCAGCAGCCGGGGACTAGCGGCTCACGAGACCCAGTACTTC. Protein product: CASSRGLAAHETQYF.

The chain couples TRBV28 to TRBJ2-7; 7 positions agree with TRBD1. Germline V CDR1 and CDR2: MDHEN, SYDVKM. This CDR3 comprises 14 residues. Trimming removed 6 bases from V and 3 bases from J; junction bases left unmatched: 8. CDR3 nucleotides: TGTGCCAGCAGCCAGACAGGGCCAAACTACGAGCAGTACTTC. This sequence encodes CASSQTGPNYEQYF.

This sequence joins TRBV4-1 and TRBJ1-5; 9 nucleotides match TRBD1. Germline V gives CDR1 MGHRA, CDR2 YSYEKL. This CDR3 comprises 15 residues. The V and J ends lost 3 bases and 4 bases, in that order; junction bases with no gene match: 4. CDR3 sequence (DNA): TGCGCCAGCAGCCAGCACAGGGGGCGTAATCAGCCCCAGCATTTT. This sequence encodes CASSQHRGRNQPQHF.

In this sample, this clone turned up a few times. The chain combines TRBV5-6 with TRBJ1-2; TRBD1 aligns across 11 bases. The germline V gene has CDR1 SGHDT and CDR2 YYEEEE. The CDR3 contains 15 residues. Trimming cost V 3 bases and J 3 bases; bases outside gene matches: 4. The CDR3 here is CASSSRGQGDYGYTF. The CDR3 DNA reads as TGTGCCAGCAGCTCCCGGGGACAGGGGGACTATGGCTACACCTTC.

This chain connects TRBV6-1 to TRBJ1-5; possible D gene TRBD1, 6 bases. Germline V lookup: CDR1 MNHNS, CDR2 SASEGT. V dropped 0 bases and J dropped 6 bases, with 12 bases sitting between them. The CDR3 loop spans 15 amino acids. The CDR3 DNA reads TGTGCCAGCAGTGAAGCAGGGGGAATTCTTCAGCCCCAGCATTTT. As protein: CASSEAGGILQPQHF.

V gene TRBV18 combines with J gene TRBJ1-1, with TRBD1 matching over 7 bases. Trimming took 3 bases from V and 2 from J; bases not matched to a gene: 6. Germline assignment: CDR1 KGHSH and CDR2 LQKENI. The CDR3 length is 15 residues. The CDR3 DNA sequence: TGTGCCAGCTCACCGTTGACAGGGTTCAACACTGAAGCTTTCTTT. Its translation is CASSPLTGFNTEAFF.

In DNA, the CDR3 is TGTGCCACCAGCATGACAGGGGATACGCAGTATTTT. Its protein is CATSMTGDTQYF. This chain uses TRBV15 with TRBJ2-3, with TRBD1 identical over 7 bases. The CDR3 totals 12 residues. Germline-derived CDR1 and CDR2 are LNHNV and YYDKDF (reference sequence). The ends lost 4 bases at V and 6 bases at J; junction bases unmatched: 1.

The chain is built from TRBV21-1 and TRBJ1-3; the table assigns TRBD1, which was not confirmed against the DNA. TRBV21-1 is a recognized pseudogene. This CDR3 comprises 20 residues. CDR3 bases: TGTGCCAGCAGCAAAAGAGGGAAACCGGGACAGATCAACTCTGGAAACACCATATATTTT. Amino acids: CASSKRGKPGQINSGNTIYF.

The chain joins TRBV28 to TRBJ1-1, with 7 bases aligning to TRBD1. Germline V gene sequence: CDR1 MDHEN, CDR2 SYDVKM. The CDR3 runs 19 residues. V lost 0 bases and J lost 0; bases outside the gene matches: 13. The CDR3 coding sequence is TGTGCCAGCAGTTTATGGGGCGACAGGGTGGCATCCATGAACACTGAAGCTTTCTTT. Its translation: CASSLWGDRVASMNTEAFF.

The J gene is TRBJ1-1, the V gene TRBV18; no reliable D call. The germline gives CDR1 KGHSH, CDR2 LQKENI. The CDR3 length is 14 residues. V was cut by 3 bases and J by 6 bases, with 14 bases left in between. The CDR3: CASSPETIGAEAFF. The CDR3 DNA sequence: TGTGCCAGCTCACCGGAGACGATCGGGGCTGAAGCTTTCTTT.